This TCR beta chain was sequenced in a study of cytomegalovirus exposure and HLA in healthy donors (dated by TCRdb to the late 2010s). About the full investigation: In an earlier analysis of approximately 500 of the donors, 276 Gb of sequence data and 90 million to 130 million unique TCR beta sequences from about 179 million T cells were reported. Roughly 300 gigabases of sequencing data and 70 million to 100 million unique TCR sequences were included in an early release covering several hundred HLA-typed donors. The study was designed to test whether signatures of past pathogen exposure could be identified by cataloging public T cell receptors. To predict cytomegalovirus infection status, the study brought together high-throughput TCR immunosequencing, statistical association of individual TCRs with disease status, and machine learning. The genetic ancestry cluster associated with self-reported Caucasian donors included over 65% of the 300 to 400 genotyped donors. Because of strong linkage in the cohort, five DR-DQ haplotypes were treated as single units for association and clustering. Donor age, sex, ethnicity and CMV serostatus were compiled alongside the repertoire data. In a later genetic analysis, genome-wide SNP genotypes for 398 of the 666 donors were used, and that subset was treated as a discovery cohort. Along with the approximately 600-subject first cohort, a separate validation cohort of 120 different subjects was used. Typing coverage varied by locus: about 620-640 donors for A, B, C, DRB1 and DQB1; approximately 520 for DQA1; more than 600 for DPA1; around 490 for DPB1. A later analysis re-analyzed previously published TCR beta repertoires from 660 or so donors and added high-resolution HLA genotyping to study TCR occurrence patterns. The later analysis used no new phenotypic data to find candidate immune exposures, relying instead on TCR beta sequences and their occurrence across donors. HLA typing included class I and class II loci at four-digit resolution. The T cell repertoires of 550 to 850 subjects were profiled by immunosequencing and related to cytomegalovirus serostatus. All discovery cohort repertoires had been generated using a single sequencing platform. On average, roughly 250,000 unique TCR beta nucleotide sequences were sequenced per donor among about 400 genotyped donors of the cohort, with 15% to 20% of those sequences being non-productive. An earlier analysis of 587 of the donors used high-throughput TCR beta sequencing to judge whether each TCR beta V gene segment behaved as functional or pseudogenic. What the study reported, not specific to this receptor: Most TCR sequences were seen in very few donors, while some public TCRs were found in many individuals. The earlier analysis of about 600 of the donors excluded some 15 rarely observed V segments, including chromosome 9 orphons, because counts were too low. Cytomegalovirus status was reported to be diagnosed by the classifier with high specificity and sensitivity in both the original and validation cohorts. In a later analysis, HLA-associated TCR beta chains were found to be more clonally expanded and to have lower generation probabilities than equally common non-associated chains. In a later analysis, TCR association rates were found to vary across HLA loci, with the most associated TCRs seen for DRB1 alleles and the fewest for HLA-C alleles. Linkage disequilibrium might explain the correlated functional status among segregating V segments, but an unknown experimental factor could not be ruled out. Strong co-occurrence of HLA alleles, especially DR and DQ, made assigning TCR associations to individual alleles difficult. A further reported finding was that TCR beta sequences accurately predicted the HLA-A and HLA-B alleles for most subjects in the first cohort. Because HLA typing was unavailable for some donors at each locus, only the typed subset was used in association tests. In a later analysis, most CMV-associated TCR beta chains were found to appear HLA-restricted, with HLA associations seemingly driven largely by CMV exposure. A later analysis reported that several top co-occurrence clusters appeared linked to parvovirus B19, influenza, CMV and Epstein-Barr virus. In vitro tests confirmed that a few of the cytomegalovirus-associated TCR beta chains recognize cytomegalovirus antigens. Immune exposure information for the cohort was limited to CMV serostatus. An association between a missense DCLRE1C variant and V-gene and J-gene trimming of TCR beta chains was found in a later genetic analysis and replicated in an independent cohort. Compared with the roughly 700-donor mean, donors in an Asian-associated ancestry cluster had fewer N-insertions in productive TCRs, according to a later genetic analysis. Presence/absence analyses assumed roughly uniform sequencing depth across donors, an assumption that may not hold. Specific HLA alleles were associated with 16,951 TCR beta sequences at a false discovery rate of 0.05 in a later analysis. This cohort had only TCR beta chains sequenced, and the lack of alpha or paired-chain data limited which features could be detected. It was suggested by the authors that the approach could potentially be generalized to other disease states and immunological phenotypes. A cluster of highly shared sequence variants was judged likely to be a technical artifact of the sequencing pipeline. Because the 87-base-pair reads could not distinguish some IMGT-functional V segments, including TRBV6-2 and TRBV6-3, those segments were excluded. The study gave a list of some 150 TCR beta chains associated with cytomegalovirus. Broadly in line with IMGT annotations, most TCR beta V segments showed up in productive rearrangements about 87% or about 30% of the time in an earlier analysis of roughly 590 of the donors.

With respect to this clone: No antigen is known for it. Per-base quality was not reported, and no clone a single base away is much larger than it.

The germline V gene yields MDHEN for CDR1 and SYDVKM for CDR2. Cut back by 5 bases and 3 bases, the V and J ends lie 17 bases apart. The CDR3 holds 15 amino acids from the cysteine to the phenylalanine. Only CDR3 DNA remains: 45 bases, in frame from the first base. Preparation of the library involved the immunoSEQ multiplex PCR assay. For the multiplex PCR, a mixture combining 60 forward primers for TCR Vbeta segments and 13 reverse primers for TCR Jbeta segments was used. The CDR3 region of rearranged TCR beta genes was amplified from genomic DNA with a multiplex PCR assay. The Illumina HiSeq System was used to sequence the amplified TCR beta libraries as 87-base-pair reads. The authors' analysis ran thus. A later analysis tallied about 77 million unique TCR beta chains across the 666 repertoires, and about 12 million of those chains were shared by two or more donors. A nearest-neighbor algorithm error-corrected the raw reads and collapsed the reads into unique sequences, merging closely related sequences to remove PCR and sequencing errors. CDR3 sequences were aligned to IMGT reference sequences to assign V, D and J gene segments. For a sequence to be retained, a match of at least six nucleotides to both a V gene segment and a J gene segment was required. A rearrangement counted as productive if the CDR3 had no stop codons and remained in frame with V and J, and every other rearrangement counted as non-productive. CDR3 was defined according to IMGT convention as the region running from the second conserved V-encoded cysteine to the conserved J-encoded phenylalanine. Sequences without an unambiguous match to a single V gene segment were excluded from the earlier analysis of about 640 of the donors. An earlier analysis of about 590 of the donors classified V segments as functional when productive rearrangements were above 56.7% and as segregating when the standard deviation between donors was above 5%. A statistical classification framework was developed to diagnose cytomegalovirus status using the catalog of TCR beta chain sequences. A later analysis assigned V and J genes by comparing TCR nucleotide sequences with IMGT/GENE-DB human TR gene sequences. In a later analysis, CDR3 sequences and most-parsimonious VDJ recombination scenarios were assigned using the TCRdist pipeline. In a later analysis, every TCR beta chain was defined by the combination of its CDR3 amino acid sequence and its V-gene family, and reads without a unique V-gene family were dropped. In a later analysis, 450 to 600 highly shared, low-generation-probability nucleotide sequences were removed to address suspected cross-contamination and a sequencing artifact. For each public chain, a later analysis derived a clonal expansion index from normalized ranks of inferred template counts within each repertoire. In a later analysis, generation probabilities were computed using a VDJ recombination model fitted to out-of-frame rearrangements, and the results were checked against IGoR. In a later analysis, TCR-TCR, TCR-HLA and TCR-CMV co-occurrence was scored with hypergeometric tests, and a repertoire-size bias correction was applied to TCR pairs. False discovery rates were estimated in a later analysis by permuting HLA or CMV assignments 20 times. In a later analysis, co-occurring TCRs were grouped using DBSCAN, and TCRdist sequence similarity was added for clustering within HLA-allele-positive subsets. Co-occurrence clustering excluded repertoires with fewer than 30,000 or more than 120,000 public chains, plus five with anomalous nucleotide sharing. This immuneACCESS table, as held by TCRdb, lists in-frame sequences with V and J called but not all clones. Of the missing ones, under half trace to an unresolved V gene in checked studies; the others have no known cause. V, J and clone size reflect that table, while D and trimming were determined from the DNA. In this sample the table shows 150,000 to 200,000 clones, roughly 78% of which occur a single time. Roughly 2% of the sample is taken by the ten largest.

The cohort was made up of about 670 healthy bone marrow donors. All cohort members were sampled while nominally healthy, although unrecorded immune exposures were likely present. The donor tested CMV seronegative, placing the donor among the 350 or so seronegative members of the cohort. A peripheral blood sample was provided by each donor, and peripheral blood mononuclear cells were used for TCR beta sequencing. Genomic DNA was extracted from the blood cell samples with the Qiagen DNeasy Blood Extraction Kit. The origin of this receptor is a man in his forties in good health and CMV-seronegative. The sequenced material came from PBMCs. Recombination linked TRBV28 to TRBJ2-7; TRBD2 is a weak D gene call, 6 bases matching. The CDR3 region has the sequence CASSPQRGTYYEQYF. In nucleotides, the sequence is TGTGCCAGCAGTCCCCAACGGGGGACCTACTACGAGCAGTACTTC.